Listed below are T cell receptor beta chains from one sample, sequenced in a study of cytomegalovirus exposure and HLA in healthy donors. Sequencing was performed with immunoSEQ multiplex PCR; in TCRdb, only in-frame clones are kept and a portion is missing. Here the sample spans about 93,000 clones, around three fifths being singletons. Sequencing was performed on PBMCs. The receptors here all came from a boy between 10 and 17 years old in good health and CMV-seropositive. The conserved cysteine and the conserved F or W are not part of the CDR3 here. D genes are given only for firm matches.

d_gene: TRBD2; v_gene: TRBV15; CDR3aa: ATSRSLAGDNEQF
d_gene: .; v_gene: TRBV18; CDR3aa: ASSPNRAGEETQY
d_gene: .; v_gene: TRBV30; CDR3aa: AWSVRRGFNYGYT
d_gene: .; v_gene: TRBV6-5; CDR3aa: ATGGARQPQH
d_gene: .; v_gene: TRBV7-7; CDR3aa: ASSSNFQETQY
d_gene: .; v_gene: TRBV30; CDR3aa: AWSVMRSTAF
d_gene: TRBD2; v_gene: TRBV4-2; CDR3aa: ASSQFTSAYYNEQF
d_gene: TRBD1; v_gene: TRBV6-5; CDR3aa: ASSSNTGTGMYGYT
d_gene: TRBD1; v_gene: TRBV4-1; CDR3aa: ASSQASGGVNQPQH
d_gene: .; v_gene: TRBV30; CDR3aa: AWSASTGILTEAF
d_gene: TRBD2; v_gene: TRBV30; CDR3aa: ARSPGEGGTCEQY
d_gene: .; v_gene: TRBV7-9; CDR3aa: ASSILEVGYT
d_gene: .; v_gene: TRBV4-3; CDR3aa: ASSQEASELRWDTGELF
d_gene: .; v_gene: TRBV7-9; CDR3aa: ASSLSGLGEKLF
d_gene: TRBD1; v_gene: TRBV19; CDR3aa: ASSPQGDGYQPQH
d_gene: .; v_gene: TRBV6-6; CDR3aa: ASSPAYEQY
d_gene: TRBD2; v_gene: TRBV7-8; CDR3aa: ASSLVLGRGDPYEQY
d_gene: TRBD1; v_gene: TRBV5-1; CDR3aa: ASSLPPGQGAHGYT
d_gene: TRBD1; v_gene: TRBV5-3; CDR3aa: ARSYDRGLFYEQF
d_gene: .; v_gene: TRBV4-1; CDR3aa: ASSQGWGGDTEAF
d_gene: TRBD1; v_gene: TRBV7-8; CDR3aa: ASSRTGGRGNTEAF
d_gene: TRBD2; v_gene: TRBV7-9; CDR3aa: ASIYSGSFYNEQF
d_gene: .; v_gene: TRBV11-1; CDR3aa: ASSLGPTPNTEAF
d_gene: TRBD1; v_gene: TRBV5-6; CDR3aa: ASSLLSGGNYGYT
d_gene: .; v_gene: TRBV30; CDR3aa: AWSSTGRNQPQH
d_gene: .; v_gene: TRBV7-3; CDR3aa: ASSLGGVTEAF
d_gene: TRBD1; v_gene: TRBV2; CDR3aa: ASSESLTGYGELF
d_gene: TRBD2; v_gene: TRBV27; CDR3aa: ASSLTHPGTSGEQY
d_gene: TRBD1; v_gene: TRBV7-3; CDR3aa: ASSSVPGQGGYT
d_gene: .; v_gene: TRBV6-5; CDR3aa: ASRQGRNQPQN
d_gene: TRBD2; v_gene: TRBV6-4; CDR3aa: ASALAATGELF
d_gene: TRBD2; v_gene: TRBV7-2; CDR3aa: ASSPRGLAGGEQF
d_gene: .; v_gene: TRBV5-8; CDR3aa: ASSLGPYPYEQY
d_gene: TRBD1; v_gene: TRBV29-1; CDR3aa: SVGPGQGGETQY
d_gene: .; v_gene: TRBV6-1; CDR3aa: ATRLNNEQF
d_gene: .; v_gene: TRBV19; CDR3aa: ASSYRDNYEQY
d_gene: TRBD1; v_gene: TRBV10-3; CDR3aa: AISVTLQGAQETQY